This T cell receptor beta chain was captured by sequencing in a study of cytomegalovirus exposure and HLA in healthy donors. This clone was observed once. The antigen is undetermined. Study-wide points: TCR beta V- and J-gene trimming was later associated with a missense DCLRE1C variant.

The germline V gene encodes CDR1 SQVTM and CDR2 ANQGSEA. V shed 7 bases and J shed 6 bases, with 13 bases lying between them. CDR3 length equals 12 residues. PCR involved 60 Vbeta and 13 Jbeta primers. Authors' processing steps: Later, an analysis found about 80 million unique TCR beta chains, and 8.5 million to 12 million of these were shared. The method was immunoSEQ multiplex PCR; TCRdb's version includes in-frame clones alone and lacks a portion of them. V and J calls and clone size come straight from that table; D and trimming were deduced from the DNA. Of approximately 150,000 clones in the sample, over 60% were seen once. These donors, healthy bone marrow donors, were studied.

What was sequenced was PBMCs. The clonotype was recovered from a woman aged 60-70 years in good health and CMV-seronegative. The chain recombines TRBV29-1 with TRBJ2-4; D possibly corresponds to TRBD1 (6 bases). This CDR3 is CSARTALNIQYF. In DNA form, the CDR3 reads TGCAGCGCTAGGACAGCTCTAAACATTCAGTACTTC.